This is a list of T cell receptor beta chains from one sample in a study of cytomegalovirus exposure and HLA in healthy donors. Sequenced by immunoSEQ multiplex PCR; TCRdb stores in-frame clones only, minus some. The sample table sets out about 170,000 clones. Sequenced: PBMCs. These receptors were obtained from a woman aged 18 to 35 in good health and CMV-seropositive. Both conserved end residues are part of each CDR3. The D gene is left open where the match is weak.

j_gene: TRBJ2-6; d_gene: NA; v_gene: TRBV6-1; CDR3nt: TGTGCCAGCGGAGGGCTAGGGGGGGCCAACGTCCTGACTTTC; CDR3aa: CASGGLGGANVLTF
j_gene: TRBJ1-4; d_gene: NA; v_gene: TRBV25-1; CDR3nt: TGTGCCAGCAGTGAATACAGGGGTAATGAAAAACTGTTTTTT; CDR3aa: CASSEYRGNEKLFF
j_gene: TRBJ1-1; d_gene: NA; v_gene: TRBV11-2; CDR3nt: TGTGCCAGCAGCTTAGGGGTCGGGGGAAGGGCTGAAGCTTTCTTT; CDR3aa: CASSLGVGGRAEAFF
j_gene: TRBJ2-1; d_gene: TRBD2; v_gene: TRBV5-1; CDR3nt: TGCGCCAGCAGCGGAAGGACTAGCGGGGGGGAGCAGTTCTTC; CDR3aa: CASSGRTSGGEQFF
j_gene: TRBJ2-1; d_gene: NA; v_gene: TRBV9; CDR3nt: TGTGCCAGCAGCCCCGAAGGGGACTCCTACAATGAGCAGTTCTTC; CDR3aa: CASSPEGDSYNEQFF
j_gene: TRBJ1-2; d_gene: TRBD1; v_gene: TRBV11-2; CDR3nt: TGTGCCAGCAGCTCGGCGGGGCAGGGGGCGCGAGGCTACACCTTC; CDR3aa: CASSSAGQGARGYTF
j_gene: TRBJ2-3; d_gene: TRBD2; v_gene: TRBV4-1; CDR3nt: TGCGCCAGCAGCCACTGGGGGCTTGAGCGGGAGGGGTCAGATACGCAGTATTTT; CDR3aa: CASSHWGLEREGSDTQYF
j_gene: TRBJ2-7; d_gene: NA; v_gene: TRBV5-4; CDR3nt: TGTGCCAGCAGCGCCGACCTATCGGGTGGCGAGCAGTACTTC; CDR3aa: CASSADLSGGEQYF
j_gene: TRBJ2-2; d_gene: NA; v_gene: TRBV7-9; CDR3nt: TGTGCCAGCAAGTCTACGAACACCGGGGAGCTGTTTTTT; CDR3aa: CASKSTNTGELFF
j_gene: TRBJ2-7; d_gene: TRBD2; v_gene: TRBV2; CDR3nt: TGTGCCAGCAGCTTATATAGCGGGGCCCCTTACGAGCAGTACTTC; CDR3aa: CASSLYSGAPYEQYF
j_gene: TRBJ2-7; d_gene: NA; v_gene: TRBV11-3; CDR3nt: TGTGCCAGCAGCTCCCAGTCGACCTACGAGCAGTACTTC; CDR3aa: CASSSQSTYEQYF
j_gene: TRBJ2-3; d_gene: TRBD2; v_gene: TRBV30; CDR3nt: TGTGCCTGGAGTGTACGGGGGGGACTGGCAGATACGCAGTATTTT; CDR3aa: CAWSVRGGLADTQYF
j_gene: TRBJ1-1; d_gene: TRBD1; v_gene: TRBV18; CDR3nt: TGTGCCAGCTCACCTACAGGGGGATGGCGCACTGAAGCTTTCTTT; CDR3aa: CASSPTGGWRTEAFF
j_gene: TRBJ2-5; d_gene: NA; v_gene: TRBV7-7; CDR3nt: TGTGCCAGCAGCTTAATCGGAGAGACCCAGTACTTC; CDR3aa: CASSLIGETQYF
j_gene: TRBJ2-1; d_gene: NA; v_gene: TRBV6-1; CDR3nt: TGTGCCAGCAGACCTAGGGACTTCGGCGATGAGCAGTTCTTC; CDR3aa: CASRPRDFGDEQFF
j_gene: TRBJ1-4; d_gene: TRBD1; v_gene: TRBV2; CDR3nt: TGTGCCAGCAGTCCAGGGGGGATTAATGAAAAACTGTTTTTT; CDR3aa: CASSPGGINEKLFF
j_gene: TRBJ2-1; d_gene: NA; v_gene: TRBV7-9; CDR3nt: TGTGCCAGCAGCTTAGCGGGAGGTCACAATGAGCAGTTCTTC; CDR3aa: CASSLAGGHNEQFF
j_gene: TRBJ2-5; d_gene: TRBD1; v_gene: TRBV6-5; CDR3nt: TGTGCCAGCAGCCGGGACAGGGTATATGAGACCCAGTACTTC; CDR3aa: CASSRDRVYETQYF
j_gene: TRBJ2-7; d_gene: NA; v_gene: TRBV5-1; CDR3nt: TGCGCCAGCAGCTTGGTAGCGGAAACCACCTACGAGCAGTACTTC; CDR3aa: CASSLVAETTYEQYF
j_gene: TRBJ1-6; d_gene: NA; v_gene: TRBV5-6; CDR3nt: TGTGCCAGCAGCTTGGCGGGCTCCTATAATTCACCCCTCCACTTT; CDR3aa: CASSLAGSYNSPLHF
j_gene: TRBJ1-2; d_gene: NA; v_gene: TRBV11-2; CDR3nt: TGTGCCAGCAGCTTAGGCAGCGTTAACTATGGCTACACCTTC; CDR3aa: CASSLGSVNYGYTF
j_gene: TRBJ2-7; d_gene: TRBD1; v_gene: TRBV5-5; CDR3nt: TGTGCCAGCAGCCCGGGGCCCCCTGACAGGGATTTTTCCTACGAGCAGTACTTC; CDR3aa: CASSPGPPDRDFSYEQYF
j_gene: TRBJ2-5; d_gene: TRBD1; v_gene: TRBV5-4; CDR3nt: TGTGCCAGCAGCTTGACAGGGGGGAAAGAGACCCAGTACTTC; CDR3aa: CASSLTGGKETQYF
j_gene: TRBJ1-1; d_gene: NA; v_gene: TRBV19; CDR3nt: TGTGCCAGTAGTATAGGGGAACGGGCGTTTCGAGGGACTGAAGCTTTCTTT; CDR3aa: CASSIGERAFRGTEAFF
j_gene: TRBJ1-5; d_gene: NA; v_gene: TRBV6-1; CDR3nt: TGTGCCAGCAGTGAACTAGATCGGAATCAGCCCCAGCATTTT; CDR3aa: CASSELDRNQPQHF
j_gene: TRBJ2-3; d_gene: NA; v_gene: TRBV5-6; CDR3nt: TGTGCCAGCAGCTTGGGACTAGGGCAAGATACGCAGTATTTT; CDR3aa: CASSLGLGQDTQYF
j_gene: TRBJ1-2; d_gene: NA; v_gene: TRBV9; CDR3nt: TGTGCCAGCAGCGTAGCAGGGGCCGCCTATGGCTACACCTTC; CDR3aa: CASSVAGAAYGYTF
j_gene: TRBJ1-2; d_gene: TRBD1; v_gene: TRBV2; CDR3nt: TGTGCCAGCAGTGAGGGGACAGGGGTCCTCTATGGCTACACCTTC; CDR3aa: CASSEGTGVLYGYTF
j_gene: TRBJ2-3; d_gene: NA; v_gene: TRBV5-1; CDR3nt: TGCGCCAGCAGCCCGAGCACAGATACGCAGTATTTT; CDR3aa: CASSPSTDTQYF